This TCR beta chain comes out of a study of breast tumors, draining lymph nodes, adjacent tissues (TCRdb year 2016). Some background on the complete study: In breast cancer patients, the study compared the TCR beta repertoires of tumor, adjacent nontumor tissue and axillary lymph nodes. The study was designed to assess the relationships and possible T-cell exchange between tumor, surrounding tissue and draining lymph node repertoires in human breast cancer. The full study reports these points: The data were judged consistent with most tumor T cells deriving from the lymph node and then expanding within tumor tissue. In luminal-like breast cancer, tumor and nontumor tissue repertoires resembled each other significantly more than in basal-like breast cancer. Tumor T-cell repertoires showed less diversity than lymph node repertoires and more diversity than nontumor tissue repertoires, and tumor T-cell repertoires showed preferential V and J gene usage. The conclusion that tumor T cells originate in lymph nodes was presented as consistent with a hypothesis rather than as directly demonstrated.

This clonotype appeared many times. No antigen is known for it. Base qualities are not at hand, and no much larger clone is one base apart. Lymph node samples came from the axillary draining lymph nodes of breast cancer patients. Sequencing relied on an Illumina HiSeq 2000. TCR beta chain libraries were generated through multiplex PCR amplification. The amplified TCR beta chain products were analyzed by high-throughput sequencing. The public sequencing data were trimmed at Q25 with fastp and processed into clonotypes with MiXCR by TCRdb, which kept only in-frame beta chains. Here each entry gathers all rows of one CDR3 protein and keeps the most common genes and DNA. Within this sample are over 130,000 distinct CDR3 sequences, with less than 35% of them counted one time only. The ten largest clones capture about 2.3% of the sample. The germline V gene (reference sequence) yields SEHNR for CDR1 and FQNEAQ for CDR2. From cysteine to phenylalanine, the CDR3 is 16 amino acids long. Kept here is only the CDR3 DNA, which spans 48 bases and is read in frame from base 1. Relative to germline, V is 5 bases shorter and J is 0 bases shorter, with 14 bases between their ends.

Sequencing was carried out using axillary lymph node tissue. The receptor comes from a female donor with breast cancer. Some clones in this sample may be carry-over from other donors' samples. In this chain, TRBV7-9 is recombined with TRBJ1-3; a tentative D match to TRBD1 spans 5 bases. The DNA sequence is given as TGTGCCAGCAGCCCTCAGGGTCCTCGCTCTGGAAACACCATATATTTT. It codes for CASSPQGPRSGNTIYF.